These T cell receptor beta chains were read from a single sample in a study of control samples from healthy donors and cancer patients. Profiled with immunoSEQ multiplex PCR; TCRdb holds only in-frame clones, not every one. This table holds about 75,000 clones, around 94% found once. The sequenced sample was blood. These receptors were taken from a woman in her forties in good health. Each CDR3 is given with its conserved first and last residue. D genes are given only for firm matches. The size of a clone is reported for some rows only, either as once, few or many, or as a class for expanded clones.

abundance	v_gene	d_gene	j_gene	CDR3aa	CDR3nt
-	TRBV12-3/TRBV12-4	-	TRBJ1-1	CASSGDRNEAFF	TGTGCCAGCAGCGGGGACCGAAATGAAGCTTTCTTT
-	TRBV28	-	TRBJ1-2	CASSFPSSGSRGYTF	TGTGCCAGCAGTTTCCCCTCGTCAGGAAGTCGGGGCTACACCTTC
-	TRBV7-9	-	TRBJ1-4	CASSTQYRVFEKLFF	TGTGCCAGCAGCACCCAATACAGGGTATTCGAAAAACTGTTTTTT
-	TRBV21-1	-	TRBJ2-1	CASSKAGRVTIADNEQFF	TGTGCCAGCAGCAAAGCGGGTAGGGTCACTATAGCCGACAATGAGCAGTTCTTC
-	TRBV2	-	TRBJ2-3	CASSEARGLVGDTQYF	TGTGCCAGCAGTGAAGCGCGGGGCCTGGTAGGGGATACGCAGTATTTT
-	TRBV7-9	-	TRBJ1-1	CASSQLGRTGHTEAFF	TGTGCCAGCAGCCAATTAGGTAGGACTGGGCACACTGAAGCTTTCTTT
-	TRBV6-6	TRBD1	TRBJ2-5	CASRTSGTDQETQYF	TGTGCCAGCAGAACTTCCGGGACAGACCAAGAGACCCAGTACTTC
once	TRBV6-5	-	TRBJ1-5	CASRQQGLANQPQHF	TGTGCCAGCAGGCAACAAGGCTTAGCAAATCAGCCCCAGCATTTT
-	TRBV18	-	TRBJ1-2	CASSPPQAGGYTF	TGTGCCAGCTCACCACCTCAGGCAGGGGGCTACACCTTC
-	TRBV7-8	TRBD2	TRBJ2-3	CASSLGLAGTTDTQYF	TGTGCCAGCAGCCTCGGACTAGCGGGGACAACAGATACGCAGTATTTT
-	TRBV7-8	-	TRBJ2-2	CASSLGSLNTGELFF	TGTGCCAGCAGCTTAGGCAGCCTTAACACCGGGGAGCTGTTTTTT
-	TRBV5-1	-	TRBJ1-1	CASSLMSAGTEAFF	TGCGCCAGCAGCTTGATGTCCGCCGGGACTGAAGCTTTCTTT
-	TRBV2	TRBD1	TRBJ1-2	CAREGTGDGYTF	TGTGCCAGGGAAGGGACAGGGGATGGCTACACCTTC
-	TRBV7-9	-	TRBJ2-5	CASSLGVGRQETQYF	TGTGCCAGCAGCTTGGGTGTCGGTAGACAAGAGACCCAGTACTTC
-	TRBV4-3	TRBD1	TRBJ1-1	CASSFVARGQVNTEAFF	TGCGCCAGCAGTTTCGTCGCCAGGGGACAGGTGAACACTGAAGCTTTCTTT
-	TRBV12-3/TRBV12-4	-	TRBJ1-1	CASMDRSNTEAFF	TGTGCCAGCATGGACAGATCAAACACTGAAGCTTTCTTT
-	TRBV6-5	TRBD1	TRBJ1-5	CASSHWGQGGNQPQHF	TGTGCCAGCAGTCACTGGGGACAGGGTGGGAATCAGCCCCAGCATTTT
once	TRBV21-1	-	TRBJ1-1	CASSIHRGRANTEAFF	TGTGCCAGCAGCATCCACAGGGGGCGAGCGAACACTGAAGCTTTCTTT
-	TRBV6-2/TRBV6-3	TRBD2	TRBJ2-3	CASSFSSGDTDTQYF	TGTGCCAGCAGTTTCTCTAGCGGGGACACAGATACGCAGTATTTT
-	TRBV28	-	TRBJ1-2	CASLMIGTANYGYTF	TGTGCCAGTCTCATGATTGGGACCGCTAACTATGGCTACACCTTC
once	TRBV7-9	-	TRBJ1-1	CASSPRVDYTEAFF	TGTGCCAGCAGCCCGCGCGTTGACTACACTGAAGCTTTCTTT
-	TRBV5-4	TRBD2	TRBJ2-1	CAISPGGRAVNEQFF	TGTGCCATTTCTCCCGGCGGGAGGGCAGTCAATGAGCAGTTCTTC
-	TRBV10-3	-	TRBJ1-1	CAVTPTAEGTEAFF	TGTGCCGTGACCCCGACGGCCGAGGGGACTGAAGCTTTCTTT
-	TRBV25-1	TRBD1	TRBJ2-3	CASKGAIGDTTDTQYF	TGTGCCAGCAAGGGGGCTATCGGGGATACCACAGATACGCAGTATTTT
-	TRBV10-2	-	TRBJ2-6	CASSARGQRISGANVLTF	TGCGCCAGCAGTGCCCGAGGACAGCGTATCTCTGGGGCCAACGTCCTGACTTTC
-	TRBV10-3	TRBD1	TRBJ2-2	CATGGAGGELFF	TGTGCGACAGGGGGCGCGGGCGGGGAGCTGTTTTTT
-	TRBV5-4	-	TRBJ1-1	CASSSGLGAFF	TGTGCCAGCAGCTCCGGACTAGGAGCTTTCTTT
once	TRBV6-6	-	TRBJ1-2	CASSYDDSYYGYTF	TGTGCCAGCAGTTACGACGACTCTTACTATGGCTACACCTTC
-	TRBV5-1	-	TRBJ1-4	CASSLGTDGGPEKLFF	TGCGCCAGCAGCTTGGGGACGGACGGGGGGCCTGAAAAACTGTTTTTT
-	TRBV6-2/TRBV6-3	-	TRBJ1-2	CASSPWEGYGYTF	TGTGCCAGCAGCCCCTGGGAGGGATATGGCTACACCTTC
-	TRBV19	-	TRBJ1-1	CASSEVWNTEAFF	TGTGCCAGTAGTGAAGTGTGGAACACTGAAGCTTTCTTT
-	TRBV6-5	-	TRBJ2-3	CASTPPSTDTQYF	TGTGCCAGCACGCCTCCTAGCACAGATACGCAGTATTTT
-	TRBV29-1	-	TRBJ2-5	CSVEITGPETQYF	TGCAGCGTTGAGATCACGGGGCCGGAGACCCAGTACTTC
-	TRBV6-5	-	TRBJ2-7	CASRPRLHLEQYF	TGTGCCAGCAGACCCAGACTCCACTTGGAGCAGTACTTC
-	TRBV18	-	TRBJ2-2	CASSSRANTGELFF	TGTGCCAGCTCATCCCGGGCGAACACCGGGGAGCTGTTTTTT
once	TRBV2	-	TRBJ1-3	CASSEAGGTSSGNTIYF	TGTGCCAGCAGTGAAGCTGGAGGGACGAGCTCTGGAAACACCATATATTTT
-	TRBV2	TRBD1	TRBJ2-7	CASRDPGQGVSEQYF	TGTGCCAGCAGAGATCCGGGACAGGGCGTCTCCGAGCAGTACTTC
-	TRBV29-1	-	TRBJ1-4	CSAAQGSNEKLFF	TGCAGCGCCGCACAGGGCTCAAATGAAAAACTGTTTTTT
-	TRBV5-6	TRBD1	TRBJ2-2	CASSRVPGQGRELFF	TGTGCCAGCAGCCGAGTCCCGGGACAGGGACGGGAGCTGTTTTTT
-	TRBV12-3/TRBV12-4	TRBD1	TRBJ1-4	CASSRDRGEKLFF	TGTGCCAGCAGCCGGGACAGGGGTGAAAAACTGTTTTTT
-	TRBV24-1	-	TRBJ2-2	CATRAEQRGELFF	TGTGCCACCAGGGCGGAGCAGCGCGGGGAGCTGTTTTTT
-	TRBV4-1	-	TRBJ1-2	CASSQNNLGLKEGYTF	TGCGCCAGCAGCCAAAATAACCTCGGCTTAAAGGAAGGCTACACCTTC
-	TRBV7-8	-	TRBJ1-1	CASSLAPQGYTEAFF	TGTGCCAGCAGCTTAGCGCCGCAGGGGTACACTGAAGCTTTCTTT
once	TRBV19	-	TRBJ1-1	CATGWGVNTEAFF	TGTGCCACTGGGTGGGGAGTGAACACTGAAGCTTTCTTT
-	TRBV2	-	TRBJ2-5	CASSESVAGVETQYF	TGTGCCAGCAGTGAATCAGTGGCAGGGGTCGAGACCCAGTACTTC
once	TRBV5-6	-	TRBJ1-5	CASSIYDRSNQPQHF	TGTGCCAGCAGCATTTACGACAGGTCCAATCAGCCCCAGCATTTT
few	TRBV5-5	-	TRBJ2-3	CASSRGPEDTQYF	TGTGCCAGCAGCCGGGGGCCCGAGGACACGCAGTATTTT
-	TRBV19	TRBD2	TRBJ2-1	CASSGGAGGYNEQFF	TGTGCCAGTAGCGGAGGAGCGGGAGGGTACAATGAGCAGTTCTTC
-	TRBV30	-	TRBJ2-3	CAWSVGTELRTDTQYF	TGTGCCTGGAGTGTTGGGACGGAACTTCGGACAGATACGCAGTATTTT
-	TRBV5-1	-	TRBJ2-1	CASSLVGESYNEQFF	TGCGCCAGCAGCTTGGTTGGGGAGAGCTACAATGAGCAGTTCTTC
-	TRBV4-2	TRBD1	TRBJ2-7	CASSQGQGSGNEQYF	TGTGCCAGCAGCCAGGGACAGGGGTCCGGGAACGAGCAGTACTTC
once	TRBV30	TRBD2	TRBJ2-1	CAWSEDGSGSNEQFF	TGTGCCTGGAGTGAGGACGGGAGCGGGAGCAATGAGCAGTTCTTC